The T cell receptor beta chain under discussion was sequenced for a study of sequential checkpoint blockade in melanoma. Study as a whole: After both sequences, patients received maintenance nivolumab.

Treatment described: randomized to nivolumab then ipilimumab (arm A) or the reverse (arm B). Patients had received no earlier DNA-damaging chemotherapy. PBMC sorting kept live CD3+CD8+ cells without CD19 or CD56. Sequenced by immunoSEQ multiplex PCR; TCRdb stores in-frame clones only, minus some. The sample includes 15,000 to 20,000 clones, around two thirds of them seen just once. This clone appeared a few times. Germline V gives CDR1 SGDLS, CDR2 YYNGEE. Trimming stripped 0 bases from V and 3 bases from J, with 6 bases between. This CDR3 has 13 amino acids. Source: CD8+ T cells sorted from blood (inferred from file names), taken from a patient given nivolumab and ipilimumab in sequence. The TCR sequence derives from a human donor with melanoma. The chain recombines TRBV9 with TRBJ1-1; D is undetermined. DNA of the CDR3: TGTGCCAGCAGCGTAGGGCAGTACACTGAAGCTTTCTTT. Its translation is CASSVGQYTEAFF.